The entry that follows covers one T cell receptor (beta chain) sequence. Its antigen is not identified. These data are taken from a study of cytomegalovirus exposure and HLA in healthy donors. The study, taken as a whole, reports: TCR beta chain V- and J-gene trimming was linked, in a later analysis, to a missense variant in DCLRE1C.

PCR employed 60 Vbeta and 13 Jbeta primers. Profiling relied on immunoSEQ multiplex PCR, and the TCRdb table lists in-frame clones only, not all of them. The sample lists about 120,000 clones, 70% to 80% occurring once. Between the trimmed V and J ends, which lost 6 bases and 6 bases, there was a span of 11 bases. The V gene's germline CDR1 is SNHLY and CDR2 FYNNEI. The CDR3 extends over 13 amino acids. V usage is TRBV2 and J usage is TRBJ2-2; D gene unclear. This sequence originates from a woman aged 35 to 49 in good health and CMV-seropositive. The specimen sequenced was PBMCs. The DNA for the CDR3 is TGTGCCAGCAGACTACTTGCGGCCGGGGAGCTGTTTTTT. Protein sequence: CASRLLAAGELFF.